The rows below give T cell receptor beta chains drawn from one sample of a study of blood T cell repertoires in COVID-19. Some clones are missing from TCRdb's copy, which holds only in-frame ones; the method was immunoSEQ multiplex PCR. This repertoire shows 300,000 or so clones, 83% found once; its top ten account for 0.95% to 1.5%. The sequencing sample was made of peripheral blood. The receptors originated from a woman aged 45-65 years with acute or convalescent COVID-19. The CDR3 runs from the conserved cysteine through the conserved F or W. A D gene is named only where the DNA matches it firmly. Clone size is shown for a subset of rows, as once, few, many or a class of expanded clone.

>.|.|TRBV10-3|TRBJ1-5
TGTGCCATCAGTGCACCCCAGGGATTTGGACAAAGTCATAGCAATCAGCCCCAGCATTTT
CAISAPQGFGQSHSNQPQHF
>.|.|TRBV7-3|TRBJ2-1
TGTGCCAGCAGCTTAAACAGCCAAACGTACAATGAGCAGTTCTTC
CASSLNSQTYNEQFF
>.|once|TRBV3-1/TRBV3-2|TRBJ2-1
TGTGCCAGCAGCTCGTTTCGGGGAGTCGACAATGAGCAGTTCTTC
CASSSFRGVDNEQFF
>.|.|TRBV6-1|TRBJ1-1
TGTGCCAGCAGTGATGTAGTCGGGGAAGAAGCTTTCTTT
CASSDVVGEEAFF
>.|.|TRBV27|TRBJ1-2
TGTGCCAGCAACTCACTCTCCGGGACAGGCTACACCTTC
CASNSLSGTGYTF
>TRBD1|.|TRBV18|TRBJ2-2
TGTGCCAGCTCACCATTCACGGCAGGGGGAAACACCGGGGAGCTGTTTTTT
CASSPFTAGGNTGELFF
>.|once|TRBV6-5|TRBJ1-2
TGTGCCAGCAGTTACTCGAGACCTCAGTTGGGAGGAGGCTACACCTTC
CASSYSRPQLGGGYTF
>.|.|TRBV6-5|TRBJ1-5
TGTGCCAGCAGTTACGCGGCTAATAGCAATCAGCCCCAGCATTTT
CASSYAANSNQPQHF
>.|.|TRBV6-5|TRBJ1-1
TGTGCCAGCAGTTACGGCCGGAACACTGAAGCTTTCTTT
CASSYGRNTEAFF
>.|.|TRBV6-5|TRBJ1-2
TGTGCCAGCAGTTACCAGAACTATGGCTACACCTTC
CASSYQNYGYTF
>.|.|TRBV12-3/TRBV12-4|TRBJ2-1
TGTGCCAGCAGCCTTAACCAGTACAATGAGCAGTTCTTC
CASSLNQYNEQFF
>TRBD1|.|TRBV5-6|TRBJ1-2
TGTGCCAGCAGCTGGGCCCGGGACAGCTATGGCTACACCTTC
CASSWARDSYGYTF
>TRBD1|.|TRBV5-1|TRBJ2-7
TGCGCCAGCAGCTTGGTCGGGACAGATCACGAGCAGTACTTC
CASSLVGTDHEQYF
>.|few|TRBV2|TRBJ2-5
TGTGCCAGCAGTGATTGGGCGGGGAGGAGGCAAGAGACCCAGTACTTC
CASSDWAGRRQETQYF
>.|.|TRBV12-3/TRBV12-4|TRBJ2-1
TGTGCCAGCAGTTATAAGAGGAATGAGCAGTTCTTC
CASSYKRNEQFF
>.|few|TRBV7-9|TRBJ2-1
TGTGCCAGCAGCTATATTGAACAGGGTACCAATGAGCAGTTCTTC
CASSYIEQGTNEQFF